This TCR beta chain originates from a study of T cells after yellow fever vaccination. TCRdb fed the 5' RACE reads into MiXCR, producing one record per CDR3 protein. This table has more than 75,000 distinct CDR3 sequences, over 8% appearing once. Study-wide points: Highly abundant clonotypes carried over from the bulk population could end up in FACS-sorted repertoires as contaminants. At 95% to 96% for CD4 and 70% to 90% for CD8, most primary-vaccination clones showed up again after the booster. A faster peak, day 5 versus 15, was reached by the weaker secondary response.

This clonotype was sampled from a man between 18 and 29 years old who received the YFV17D yellow fever vaccine. The sample here was CD8+ T cells not binding an NS4B(214-222) dextramer, sorted from PBMCs, taken roughly 14 days after the first yellow fever vaccination.

CDR3 DNA sequence: TGTGCCTGGAGTGTACGGGGACTAGCGGGGGGAGAAACAGATACGCAGTATTTT. As protein: CAWSVRGLAGGETDTQYF. The J gene is TRBJ2-3, the V gene TRBV30; 15 bases align to TRBD2. Germline lookup yields CDR1 GTSNPN and CDR2 SVGIG (reference sequence). The CDR3 sequence is 18 residues long. The V and J ends lost 0 bases and 3 bases, in that order; junction bases with no gene match: 7.